This passage covers 7 T cell receptor beta chains from one sample sequenced in a study of neurological immune-mediated disorders (dated by TCRdb to the late 2010s). Library creation used 5' RACE. Reads for this sample came from an Illumina HiSeq 2500. The public sequencing data were trimmed at Q25 with fastp and processed into clonotypes with MiXCR by TCRdb, which kept only in-frame beta chains. For every CDR3 protein sequence, its rows merge into one entry that carries the most common genes and DNA. Across this sample there are tens of thousands of distinct CDR3 sequences, with about 9.9% seen only once. The top ten clonotypes cover 3.9% of the sample. The sequencing sample was made of CD4+ T cells from blood. All receptors derive from a young woman with HTLV-1-associated myelopathy (HAM/TSP).

This clonotype has a count of ten or more. The chain links TRBV3-1 to TRBJ1-1; TRBD1 aligns across 11 bases. The CDR3 runs 15 residues. Germline CDR1 LGHDT, CDR2 YNNKEL (reference sequence). J lost 4 bases, V lost 5 bases, and 6 bases had no gene match. CDR3 amino acids: CASSETGTGGTEAFF. CDR3 DNA sequence: TGTGCCAGCAGCGAAACCGGGACAGGGGGCACTGAAGCTTTCTTT.

This clonotype came up many times. This sequence joins TRBV20-1 and TRBJ2-7, with a weak D call TRBD2 (5 bases). Deletions cut 5 bases from V and 3 bases from J, with 8 bases between. CDR1 is DFQATT and CDR2 is SNEGSKA in the germline V gene (reference sequence). This CDR3 has 11 amino acids. The CDR3: CSAPGLYEQYF. CDR3 DNA: TGCAGTGCTCCTGGACTCTACGAGCAGTACTTC.

This clonotype was found many times. V usage is TRBV5-6 and J usage is TRBJ1-2; D is perhaps TRBD1 (5 bases). V lost 4 bases to trimming and J lost 4 bases, with 17 bases between them. The CDR3 totals 15 residues. Germline CDR1 is SGHDT and CDR2 is YYEEEE. The CDR3 DNA sequence: TGTGCCAGCAGCCCCGGCGGAGACGGGGGCTATGGCTACACCTTC. Amino acids: CASSPGGDGGYGYTF.

This clonotype was observed many times. The V and J genes are TRBV20-1 and TRBJ2-1; 7 nucleotides align to TRBD2. The V and J ends lost 6 bases and 6 bases, in that order; junction bases with no gene match: 14. CDR3 size: 15 residues. Germline lookup yields CDR1 DFQATT and CDR2 SNEGSKA (reference sequence). CDR3 nucleotide sequence: TGCAGTGCGAATCTTGCCCGGACTAGGGTCAATGAGCAGTTCTTC. It translates to CSANLARTRVNEQFF.

This clonotype was found many times. The gene calls are TRBV5-1 and TRBJ2-7, with D tentatively TRBD2 (5 bases). Germline V CDR1 and CDR2: SGHRS, YFSETQ. Trimming removed 6 bases at V and 2 bases at J, with 15 bases between. The CDR3 has 14 residues. CDR3 protein: CASKVAEGAYEQYF. CDR3 DNA: TGCGCCAGCAAGGTGGCCGAGGGAGCCTACGAGCAGTACTTC.

This clonotype was found many times. The chain recombines TRBV20-1 with TRBJ1-5, with 7 bases that match TRBD1. This CDR3 is 15 amino acids long. V dropped 6 bases and J dropped 0; count of bases not matched to a gene: 8. CDR1 is DFQATT, CDR2 SNEGSKA, per germline (reference sequence). DNA for the CDR3: TGCAGTGCAAGACAGGGAGGAACTAGCAATCAGCCCCAGCATTTT. Translating gives CSARQGGTSNQPQHF.

This clonotype was seen many times. The chain couples TRBV29-1 to TRBJ2-7; 7 bases are shared with TRBD1. The germline V gene encodes CDR1 SQVTM and CDR2 ANQGSEA. V was pared by 0 bases and J by 0 bases, with 2 bases of the junction left unmatched. The CDR3 extends over 14 amino acids. The CDR3: CSVEEGDSSYEQYF. The CDR3 DNA reads as TGCAGCGTTGAAGAGGGGGACAGCTCCTACGAGCAGTACTTC.